This is a list of T cell receptor beta chains from one sample in a study of blood T cell repertoires in COVID-19. Produced via immunoSEQ multiplex PCR; TCRdb's table is partial and in-frame only. The sample lists around 130,000 clones; around four fifths were seen once. Source material: PBMCs or T cells enriched from blood (not recorded which). These receptors originate from a man in his forties or fifties with acute COVID-19. CDR3s include the opening cysteine and the closing phenylalanine or tryptophan. A D gene is named only where the DNA matches it firmly. Size is stated for part of the rows, as once, few or many counts, or as a class when the clone is expanded.

V gene: TRBV20-1; J gene: TRBJ2-1; D gene: TRBD2; clone size: -; CDR3 DNA: TGCAGTGCTAGTCCCCGTAGAGGGGAGCGGGGGGATCAAAGGAATGAGCAGTTCTTC; CDR3 protein: CSASPRRGERGDQRNEQFF
V gene: TRBV4-2; J gene: TRBJ1-1; D gene: -; clone size: -; CDR3 DNA: TGTGCCAGCAGCCAAGAGGGGCGCACTGAAGCTTTCTTT; CDR3 protein: CASSQEGRTEAFF
V gene: TRBV24-1; J gene: TRBJ1-2; D gene: -; clone size: once; CDR3 DNA: TGTGCCACCAGTGCCGAGTTCTATGGCTACACCTTC; CDR3 protein: CATSAEFYGYTF
V gene: TRBV5-1; J gene: TRBJ2-2; D gene: TRBD2; clone size: -; CDR3 DNA: TGCGCCAGCACCTTTACCGGGACTAGTTCTACCGGGGAGCTGTTTTTT; CDR3 protein: CASTFTGTSSTGELFF
V gene: TRBV2; J gene: TRBJ1-5; D gene: -; clone size: -; CDR3 DNA: TGTGCCAGCAACGGTGGGGTAGGGGATCAGCCCCAGCATTTT; CDR3 protein: CASNGGVGDQPQHF
V gene: TRBV6-5; J gene: TRBJ2-2; D gene: -; clone size: once; CDR3 DNA: TGTGCCAGCCGCAGGCGGGGACTTGGGGGGGAGCTGTTTTTT; CDR3 protein: CASRRRGLGGELFF
V gene: TRBV18; J gene: TRBJ2-6; D gene: -; clone size: -; CDR3 DNA: TGTGCCAGCTCACCCCGGGAAGGGGCCAACGTCCTGACTTTC; CDR3 protein: CASSPREGANVLTF
V gene: TRBV7-3; J gene: TRBJ2-3; D gene: -; clone size: -; CDR3 DNA: TGTGCCAGCAGCTTTTCACAGGGAACAGATACGCAGTATTTT; CDR3 protein: CASSFSQGTDTQYF
V gene: TRBV19; J gene: TRBJ2-5; D gene: TRBD1; clone size: -; CDR3 DNA: TGTGCCAGTAGTTTTGGGACAGGGGGCCCTAAGACCCAGTACTTC; CDR3 protein: CASSFGTGGPKTQYF
V gene: TRBV10-3; J gene: TRBJ1-3; D gene: -; clone size: -; CDR3 DNA: TGTGCCATCAGCGGCTCTGGAAACACCATATATTTT; CDR3 protein: CAISGSGNTIYF
V gene: TRBV5-1; J gene: TRBJ2-5; D gene: TRBD1; clone size: -; CDR3 DNA: TGCGCCAGCAGCCTATGGGACAGCCAAGAGACCCAGTACTTC; CDR3 protein: CASSLWDSQETQYF
V gene: TRBV4-2; J gene: TRBJ2-2; D gene: -; clone size: -; CDR3 DNA: TGTGCCAGCAGCCAAGGTGGGGGGGCCGCCACCGGGGAGCTGTTTTTT; CDR3 protein: CASSQGGGAATGELFF
V gene: TRBV29-1; J gene: TRBJ1-1; D gene: TRBD1; clone size: few; CDR3 DNA: TGCAGCGCCCAGACAGGGGGAGGATCTGAAGCTTTCTTT; CDR3 protein: CSAQTGGGSEAFF
V gene: TRBV6-5; J gene: TRBJ1-5; D gene: -; clone size: -; CDR3 DNA: TGTGCCAGCAGTTACTCCGTCGGGGACAATCAGCCCCAGCATTTT; CDR3 protein: CASSYSVGDNQPQHF
V gene: TRBV6-5; J gene: TRBJ1-1; D gene: TRBD1; clone size: -; CDR3 DNA: TGTGCCAGCAGTTTAGGGACAGGACTGGGGGCTTTCTTT; CDR3 protein: CASSLGTGLGAFF
V gene: TRBV29-1; J gene: TRBJ1-1; D gene: -; clone size: -; CDR3 DNA: TGCAGCGCTAGAGGACAGAAGGGAAGTTGGACTGAAGCTTTCTTT; CDR3 protein: CSARGQKGSWTEAFF
V gene: TRBV3-1/TRBV3-2; J gene: TRBJ2-7; D gene: -; clone size: -; CDR3 DNA: TGTGCCAGCAGTTTAACTAGGGACTACGAGCAGTACTTC; CDR3 protein: CASSLTRDYEQYF
V gene: TRBV7-8; J gene: TRBJ1-1; D gene: TRBD1; clone size: -; CDR3 DNA: TGTGCCAGCAGCTTGCGGCAGGGGGCGACTGAAGCTTTCTTT; CDR3 protein: CASSLRQGATEAFF
V gene: TRBV5-1; J gene: TRBJ1-1; D gene: TRBD1; clone size: -; CDR3 DNA: TGCGCCAGCTGCCGGGACAGGATTAACACTGAAGCTTTCTTT; CDR3 protein: CASCRDRINTEAFF
V gene: TRBV5-1; J gene: TRBJ1-3; D gene: -; clone size: -; CDR3 DNA: TGCGCCAGCAGCTTGGCCATGTCTGGAAACACCATATATTTT; CDR3 protein: CASSLAMSGNTIYF
V gene: TRBV11-2; J gene: TRBJ1-2; D gene: -; clone size: -; CDR3 DNA: TGTGCCAGCAGCTTCGCGGGGGCGTTCTATGGCTACACCTTC; CDR3 protein: CASSFAGAFYGYTF
V gene: TRBV11-2; J gene: TRBJ2-5; D gene: TRBD1; clone size: -; CDR3 DNA: TGTGCCAGCAGCGAAAAGGGGGCTCAAGAGACCCAGTACTTC; CDR3 protein: CASSEKGAQETQYF
V gene: TRBV5-1; J gene: TRBJ1-1; D gene: TRBD1; clone size: -; CDR3 DNA: TGCGCCAGCAGCTTAACAGGGGGACAGGGGATGACTGAAGCTTTCTTT; CDR3 protein: CASSLTGGQGMTEAFF
V gene: TRBV5-1; J gene: TRBJ2-7; D gene: -; clone size: once; CDR3 DNA: TGCGCCAGCAGCGACGTAGGATACGGGAGTCGGGAAGAGCAGTACTTC; CDR3 protein: CASSDVGYGSREEQYF
V gene: TRBV7-3; J gene: TRBJ2-6; D gene: TRBD1; clone size: -; CDR3 DNA: TGTGCCAGCAGCTCGTCCGGGACAGGTGCCTCTGGGGCCAACGTCCTGACTTTC; CDR3 protein: CASSSSGTGASGANVLTF
V gene: TRBV7-2; J gene: TRBJ1-1; D gene: -; clone size: -; CDR3 DNA: TGTGCCAGCAGGTTTAAAGGGGGTCCTGAAGCTTTCTTT; CDR3 protein: CASRFKGGPEAFF
V gene: TRBV11-2; J gene: TRBJ1-1; D gene: -; clone size: -; CDR3 DNA: TGTGCCAGCAGCGCTCAATTGCAGACTGAAGCTTTCTTT; CDR3 protein: CASSAQLQTEAFF
V gene: TRBV10-3; J gene: TRBJ2-7; D gene: TRBD2; clone size: -; CDR3 DNA: TGTGCCAGTAGCGGGAGCGGCTACGAGCAGTACTTC; CDR3 protein: CASSGSGYEQYF
V gene: TRBV2; J gene: TRBJ1-5; D gene: TRBD1; clone size: -; CDR3 DNA: TGTGCCAGCAATCTCCAGGGGGTGGACAATCAGCCCCAGCATTTT; CDR3 protein: CASNLQGVDNQPQHF
V gene: TRBV19; J gene: TRBJ2-3; D gene: -; clone size: -; CDR3 DNA: TGTGCCAGTAGTACCCAAACAGATACGCAGTATTTT; CDR3 protein: CASSTQTDTQYF
V gene: TRBV3-1/TRBV3-2; J gene: TRBJ2-1; D gene: -; clone size: -; CDR3 DNA: TGTGCCAGCAGCCAAGATCTGGGGGCAAAATACAATGAGCAGTTCTTC; CDR3 protein: CASSQDLGAKYNEQFF
V gene: TRBV10-3; J gene: TRBJ2-1; D gene: -; clone size: -; CDR3 DNA: TGTGCCATCAGTGAGTTTGGGCCGACCAATAAGGATGAGCAGTTCTTC; CDR3 protein: CAISEFGPTNKDEQFF